This TCR beta chain came from a study of T cells in Graves' hyperthyroidism and ophthalmopathy. The TCR beta CDR3 regions underwent amplification using RNA transcripts as the source. The HTBI primer set was used in a first-round RT-PCR of the TCR CDR3. Each CDR3 protein is one row after TCRdb ran MiXCR on the multiplex PCR reads. The repertoire consists of about 840,000 distinct CDR3 sequences, with approximately 40% occurring once and the leading ten covering 7% to 10%. CDR3 size: 12 residues. Trimming took 10 bases from V and 4 from J, leaving 14 bases between them. Germline V gene sequence: CDR1 LNHDA, CDR2 SQIVND (reference sequence).

The J gene is TRBJ2-7, the V gene TRBV19, with D possibly being TRBD1 (7 bases). This clonotype was obtained from a man between 18 and 29 years old with Graves' hyperthyroidism. Sequencing used blood. CDR3 sequence: CATSGGLYEQYF. In DNA, the CDR3 is TGTGCCACCTCAGGGGGGTTGTACGAGCAGTACTTC. Based on the CDR3 plus reference TRBV19 and TRBJ2-7, the full variable domain is DGGITQSPKYLFRKEGQNVTLSCEQNLNHDAMYWYRQDPGQGLRLIYYSQIVNDFQKGDIAEGYSVSREKKESFPLTVTSAQKNPTAFYLCATSGGLYEQYFGPGTRLTVT.